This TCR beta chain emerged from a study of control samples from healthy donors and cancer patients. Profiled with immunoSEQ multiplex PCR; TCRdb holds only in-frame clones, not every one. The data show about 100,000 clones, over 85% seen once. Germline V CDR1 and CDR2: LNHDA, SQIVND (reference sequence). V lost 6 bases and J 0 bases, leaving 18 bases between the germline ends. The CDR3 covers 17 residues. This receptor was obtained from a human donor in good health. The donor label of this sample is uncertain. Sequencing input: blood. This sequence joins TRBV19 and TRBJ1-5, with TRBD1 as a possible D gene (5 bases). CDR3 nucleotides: TGTGCCAGTAGCCCGTCTCGACAGACTTATAGCAATCAGCCCCAGCATTTT. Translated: CASSPSRQTYSNQPQHF. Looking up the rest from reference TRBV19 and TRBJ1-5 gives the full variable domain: DGGITQSPKYLFRKEGQNVTLSCEQNLNHDAMYWYRQDPGQGLRLIYYSQIVNDFQKGDIAEGYSVSREKKESFPLTVTSAQKNPTAFYLCASSPSRQTYSNQPQHFGDGTRLSIL.